The entry below describes one T cell receptor (beta chain). Time point given: blood 4 weeks post-SBRT, at nephrectomy. Documented treatment: 15 Gy SBRT to primary tumor, nephrectomy 4 weeks later. This CDR3 is built from 15 residues. Germline-derived CDR1 and CDR2 are MNHEY and SMNVEV (reference sequence). V lost 9 bases to trimming and J lost 0 bases, with 17 bases between them. This sample is part of a study of radiation and T cells in renal cell carcinoma. Generated by immunoSEQ multiplex PCR, the TCRdb table keeps only in-frame clones and is missing some. The table shows about 90,000 clones, with around four fifths occurring only once.

This TCR derives from a man aged 45 to 65 with renal cell carcinoma. The rearrangement uses TRBV27 and TRBJ1-1, with D perhaps matching TRBD1 (5 bases). The input for sequencing was blood, taken from a patient whose treatment included radiotherapy and nephrectomy. The CDR3 nucleotides are TGTGCCAGTAACGACCACCCAGGGATGAACACTGAAGCTTTCTTT. This codes for CASNDHPGMNTEAFF.